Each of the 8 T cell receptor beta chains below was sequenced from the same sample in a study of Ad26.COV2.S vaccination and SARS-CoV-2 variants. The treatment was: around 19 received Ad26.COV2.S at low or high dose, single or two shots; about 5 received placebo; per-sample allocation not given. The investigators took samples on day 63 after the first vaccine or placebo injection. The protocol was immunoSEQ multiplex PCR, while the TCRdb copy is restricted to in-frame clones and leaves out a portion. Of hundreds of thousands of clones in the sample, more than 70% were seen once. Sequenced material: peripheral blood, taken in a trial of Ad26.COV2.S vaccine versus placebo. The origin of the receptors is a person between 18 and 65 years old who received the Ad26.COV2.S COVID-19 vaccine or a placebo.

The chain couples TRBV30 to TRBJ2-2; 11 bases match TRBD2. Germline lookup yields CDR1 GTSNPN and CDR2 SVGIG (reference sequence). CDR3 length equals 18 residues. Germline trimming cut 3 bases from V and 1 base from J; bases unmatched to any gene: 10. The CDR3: CAWRHRLAGSGNTGELFF. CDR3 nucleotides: TGTGCCTGGAGACATCGACTAGCGGGATCAGGGAACACCGGGGAGCTGTTTTTT.

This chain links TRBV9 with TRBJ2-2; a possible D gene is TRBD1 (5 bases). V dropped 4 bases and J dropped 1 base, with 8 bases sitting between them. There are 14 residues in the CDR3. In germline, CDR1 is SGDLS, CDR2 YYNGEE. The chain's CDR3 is CASSTRVNTGELFF. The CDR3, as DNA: TGTGCCAGCAGCACCAGGGTGAACACCGGGGAGCTGTTTTTT.

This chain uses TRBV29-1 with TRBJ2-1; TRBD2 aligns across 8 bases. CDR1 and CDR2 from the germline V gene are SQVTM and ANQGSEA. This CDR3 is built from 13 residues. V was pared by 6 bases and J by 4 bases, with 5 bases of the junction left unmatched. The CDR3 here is CSVQAGAYNEQFF. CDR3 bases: TGCAGCGTGCAAGCGGGAGCATACAATGAGCAGTTCTTC.

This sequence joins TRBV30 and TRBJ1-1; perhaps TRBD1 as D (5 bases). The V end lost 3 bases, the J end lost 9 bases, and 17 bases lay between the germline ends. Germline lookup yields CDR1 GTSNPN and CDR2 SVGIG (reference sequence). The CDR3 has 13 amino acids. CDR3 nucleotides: TGTGCCTGGAGGGTCCTCAGGGATGGGAAAGCTTTCTTT. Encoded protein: CAWRVLRDGKAFF. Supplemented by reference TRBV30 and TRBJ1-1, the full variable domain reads SQTIHQWPATLVQPVGSPLSLECTVEGTSNPNLYWYRQAAGRGLQLLFYSVGIGQISSEVPQNLSASRPQDRQFILSSKKLLLSDSGFYLCAWRVLRDGKAFFGQGTRLTVV.

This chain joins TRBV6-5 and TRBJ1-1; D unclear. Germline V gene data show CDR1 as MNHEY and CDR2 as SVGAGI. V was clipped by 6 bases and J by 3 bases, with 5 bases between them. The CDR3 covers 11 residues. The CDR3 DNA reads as TGTGCCAGCAGACAGTACACTGAAGCTTTCTTT. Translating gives CASRQYTEAFF.

The CDR3 DNA reads as TGTGCCAGCAGCGCTAGCGGGAGCGATGAGCAGTTCTTC. Amino acid sequence: CASSASGSDEQFF. The chain employs TRBV21-1 and TRBJ2-1; the listed D gene, TRBD2, was not tested against the DNA. TRBV21-1 represents a pseudogene. The CDR3 has 13 amino acids.

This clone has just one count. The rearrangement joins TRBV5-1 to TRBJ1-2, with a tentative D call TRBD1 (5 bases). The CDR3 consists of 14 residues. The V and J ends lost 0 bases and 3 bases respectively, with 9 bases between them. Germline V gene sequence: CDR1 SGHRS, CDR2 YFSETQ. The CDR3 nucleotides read TGCGCCAGCAGCTTGGGGCAGGGATACTATGGCTACACCTTC. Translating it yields CASSLGQGYYGYTF.

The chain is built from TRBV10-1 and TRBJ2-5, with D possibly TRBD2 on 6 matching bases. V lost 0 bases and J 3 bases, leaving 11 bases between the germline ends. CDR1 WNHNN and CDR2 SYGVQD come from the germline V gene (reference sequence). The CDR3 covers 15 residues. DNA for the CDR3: TGCGCCAGCAGTGAGTCGGGCACGGGGGAAGAGACCCAGTACTTC. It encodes CASSESGTGEETQYF.